This entry lists 11 T cell receptor beta chains sequenced from one sample in a study of blood T cell repertoires in COVID-19. The data were produced by immunoSEQ multiplex PCR, yet TCRdb's version contains in-frame clones alone and is incomplete. Of 75,000 to 95,000 clones in the sample, 90% to 95% were seen once. Specimen: peripheral blood. The receptors come from a man in his sixties with acute or convalescent COVID-19.

This clone showed up just a few times. V and J are TRBV19 and TRBJ1-5; unclear D gene. The germline V and J ends were trimmed by 2 bases and 1 base, with 6 bases remaining between them. Germline V gene sequence: CDR1 LNHDA, CDR2 SQIVND (reference sequence). This CDR3 is built from 14 residues. The CDR3 DNA follows: TGTGCCAGTAGTATAACCGGGAGCAATCAGCCCCAGCATTTT. It translates to CASSITGSNQPQHF.

This chain uses TRBV7-2 with TRBJ1-5, with D possibly TRBD1 on 5 matching bases. Germline CDR1 reads SGHTA; CDR2 reads FQGNSA. The V end was cut by 5 bases, the J end by 1 base, with 6 bases between. The CDR3 totals 13 residues. This CDR3 reads CASSRGSNQPQHF. CDR3 in DNA: TGTGCCAGCAGCCGGGGGAGCAATCAGCCCCAGCATTTT.

The gene calls are TRBV7-9 and TRBJ1-4; D perhaps matches TRBD1 (6 bases). Trimming cost V 5 bases and J 5 bases, with 12 bases left between them. The length of the CDR3 is 14 residues. Germline values: CDR1 SEHNR, CDR2 FQNEAQ (reference sequence). CDR3 nucleotide sequence: TGTGCCAGCAGCCCCCGGACAGAGAATGAAAAACTGTTTTTT. This translates into CASSPRTENEKLFF.

This chain uses TRBV19 with TRBJ2-7; the match to TRBD1 covers 8 bases. Per the germline V gene, CDR1 is LNHDA and CDR2 is SQIVND (reference sequence). V trimming: 6 bases; J trimming: 2 bases; junction bases outside the gene matches: 9. The CDR3 length is 15 residues. The CDR3 sequence: CASSPGTGDTYEQYF. In DNA form, the CDR3 reads TGTGCCAGTAGCCCCGGGACAGGCGATACCTACGAGCAGTACTTC.

V and J are TRBV19 and TRBJ2-6, with a tentative D call TRBD1 (5 bases). Germline loops: CDR1 LNHDA, CDR2 SQIVND (reference sequence). The CDR3 is 13 amino acids. Trimming pared 4 bases from V and 4 bases from J, leaving 5 bases between. CDR3 sequence (DNA): TGTGCCAGTAGTAGGGGCGGGGCCAACGTCCTGACTTTC. This translates into CASSRGGANVLTF.

The rearrangement joins TRBV5-1 to TRBJ1-1; tentative D call: TRBD1 (6 bases). Germline-derived CDR1 and CDR2 are SGHRS and YFSETQ. This CDR3 is built from 14 residues. V was clipped by 0 bases and J by 8 bases, with 14 bases between them. The CDR3 DNA reads as TGCGCCAGCAGCTTGGTAGAGTTAGGGACAGAAGCTTTCTTT. It encodes CASSLVELGTEAFF.

The chain employs TRBV19 and TRBJ2-2, with D uncertain. The CDR3 has 13 amino acids. V was clipped by 4 bases and J by 7 bases, with 10 bases between them. CDR1 LNHDA and CDR2 SQIVND come from the germline V gene (reference sequence). CDR3 DNA: TGTGCCAGTAGTAGCGGTTTTGTCGGGGAGCTGTTTTTT. This encodes CASSSGFVGELFF.

The rearrangement links TRBV21-1 to TRBJ2-1; the table names TRBD2, a call not compared with the DNA. TRBV21-1 is a pseudogene. The CDR3 is 19 residues long. CDR3 loop: CASSSPGLAGGGVGNEQFF. The CDR3 coding sequence is TGTGCCAGCAGCTCACCGGGACTAGCGGGAGGGGGTGTGGGCAATGAGCAGTTCTTC.

This chain links TRBV7-2 with TRBJ1-2; D gene uncertain. Trimming shortened V by 7 bases and J by 6 bases, and 15 bases separated the two germline ends. This CDR3 region has 13 residues. Germline CDR1 and CDR2: SGHTA and FQGNSA. CDR3 protein: CASTQAPSNGYTF. The CDR3 nucleotides are TGTGCCAGCACTCAAGCCCCCTCTAATGGCTACACCTTC.

The V and J genes are TRBV12-3 or TRBV12-4 and TRBJ2-1; D ambiguous. There are 11 residues in the CDR3. V was shortened by 7 bases and J by 7 bases, with 8 bases between the two germline ends. DNA for the CDR3: TGTGCCAGCACAGTAGCAAATGAGCAGTTCTTC. Encoded protein: CASTVANEQFF.

CDR3 nucleotide sequence: TGCGCCAGCAGTGAGTATAGGCTAGCGGGAGTGTACGAGCAGTACTTC. Translation: CASSEYRLAGVYEQYF. The rearrangement links TRBV10-1 to TRBJ2-7, with TRBD2 matching 10 bases. The CDR3 is made up of 16 amino acids. Germline loops: CDR1 WNHNN, CDR2 SYGVQD (reference sequence). Trimming removed 1 base from V and 4 bases from J; junction bases left unmatched: 7.